What follows describes a single T cell receptor beta chain. Grouping used clinical history reported by participants in a survey and questionnaire. The data originate from a study of blood T cell repertoires in COVID-19. Whole-study context: Donors in the United States, Italy and Spain gave samples during acute or convalescent COVID-19. PBMCs, B-cell-depleted T cells, or T cells provided the cDNA or gDNA that made up the material.

CDR1 and CDR2 from the germline V gene are SGDLS and YYNGEE. The germline V and J ends were trimmed by 0 bases and 0 bases, with 9 bases remaining between them. CDR3 length: 15 residues. Profiling relied on immunoSEQ multiplex PCR, and the TCRdb table lists in-frame clones only, not all of them. The repertoire has 150,000 or so clones, about 79% of them found once; the top ten carry approximately 9.1%. This chain links TRBV9 with TRBJ1-1; D possibly corresponds to TRBD1 (6 bases). Sequenced material: PBMCs or T cells enriched from blood (not recorded which). This clonotype originated in a man aged 45-60 years who had recovered from COVID-19. In DNA, the CDR3 is TGTGCCAGCAGCGTAGGTGGGGGCATGAACACTGAAGCTTTCTTT. It codes for CASSVGGGMNTEAFF.